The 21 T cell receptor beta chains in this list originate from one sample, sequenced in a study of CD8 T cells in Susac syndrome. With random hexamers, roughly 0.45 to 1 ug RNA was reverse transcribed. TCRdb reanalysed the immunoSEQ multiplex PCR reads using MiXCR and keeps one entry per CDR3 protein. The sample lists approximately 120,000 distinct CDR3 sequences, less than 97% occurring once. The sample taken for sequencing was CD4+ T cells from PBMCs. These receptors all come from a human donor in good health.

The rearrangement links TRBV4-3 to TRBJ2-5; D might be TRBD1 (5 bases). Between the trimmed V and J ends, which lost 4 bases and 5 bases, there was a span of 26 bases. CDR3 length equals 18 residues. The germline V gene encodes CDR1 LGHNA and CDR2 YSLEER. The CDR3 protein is CASSLHLPTVSSLETQYF. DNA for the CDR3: TGCGCCAGCAGCCTTCATTTACCGACAGTATCCTCGTTGGAGACCCAGTACTTC.

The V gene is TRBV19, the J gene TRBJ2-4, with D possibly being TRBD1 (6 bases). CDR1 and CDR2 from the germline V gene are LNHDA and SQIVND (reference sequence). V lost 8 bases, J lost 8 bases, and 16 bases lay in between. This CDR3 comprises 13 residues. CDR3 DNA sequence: TGTGCCAGTCGGGTACAGGGCGTTGACATTCAGTACTTC. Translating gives CASRVQGVDIQYF.

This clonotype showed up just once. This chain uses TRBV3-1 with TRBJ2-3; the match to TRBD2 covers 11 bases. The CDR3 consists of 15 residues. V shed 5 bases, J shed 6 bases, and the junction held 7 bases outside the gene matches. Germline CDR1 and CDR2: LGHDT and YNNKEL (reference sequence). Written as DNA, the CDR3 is TGTGCCAGCAGCAGTAGCGGGAGGGATTCCGATACGCAGTATTTT. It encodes CASSSSGRDSDTQYF.

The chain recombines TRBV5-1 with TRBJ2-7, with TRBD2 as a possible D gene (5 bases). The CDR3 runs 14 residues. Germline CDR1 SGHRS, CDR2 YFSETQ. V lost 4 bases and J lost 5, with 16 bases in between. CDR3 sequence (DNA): TGCGCCAGCAGCCCCGAGCGGCCCGACCACGAGCAGTACTTC. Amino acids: CASSPERPDHEQYF.

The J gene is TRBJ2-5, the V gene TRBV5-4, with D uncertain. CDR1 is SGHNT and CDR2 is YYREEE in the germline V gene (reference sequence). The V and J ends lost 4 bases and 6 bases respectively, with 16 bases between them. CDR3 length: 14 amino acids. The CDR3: CASSHMDRVKTQYF. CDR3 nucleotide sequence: TGTGCCAGCAGCCATATGGATAGGGTGAAGACCCAGTACTTC. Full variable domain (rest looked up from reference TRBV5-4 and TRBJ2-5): ETGVTQSPTHLIKTRGQQVTLRCSSQSGHNTVSWYQQALGQGPQFIFQYYREEENGRGNFPPRFSGLQFPNYSSELNVNALELDDSALYLCASSHMDRVKTQYFGPGTRLLVL.

For the CDR3, the DNA is TGTGCCAGTAGTATTTCGCCAGGGGGCTCAAACGAGCAGTACTTC. Its translation: CASSISPGGSNEQYF. The chain joins TRBV19 to TRBJ2-7, with 8 bases matching TRBD1. The CDR3 is 15 residues long. Germline lookup yields CDR1 LNHDA and CDR2 SQIVND (reference sequence). J gave up 5 bases and V 3 bases, and 9 bases lay outside the gene matches. The variable domain in full, completed from reference TRBV19 and TRBJ2-7, reads DGGITQSPKYLFRKEGQNVTLSCEQNLNHDAMYWYRQDPGQGLRLIYYSQIVNDFQKGDIAEGYSVSREKKESFPLTVTSAQKNPTAFYLCASSISPGGSNEQYFGPGTRLTVT.

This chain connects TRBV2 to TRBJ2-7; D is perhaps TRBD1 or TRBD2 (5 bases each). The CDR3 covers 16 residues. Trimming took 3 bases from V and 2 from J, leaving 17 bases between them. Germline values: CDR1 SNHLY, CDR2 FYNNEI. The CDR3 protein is CASSDGWDGETYEQYF. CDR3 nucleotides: TGTGCCAGCAGTGACGGATGGGACGGGGAAACCTACGAGCAGTACTTC.

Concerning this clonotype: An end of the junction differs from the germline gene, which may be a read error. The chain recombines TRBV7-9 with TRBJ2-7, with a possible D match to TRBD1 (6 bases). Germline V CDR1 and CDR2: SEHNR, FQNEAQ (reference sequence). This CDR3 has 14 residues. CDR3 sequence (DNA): TGTGCCACCAGCATGGGCAGGGGAACTGACGAGCAGTACTTC. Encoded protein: CATSMGRGTDEQYF.

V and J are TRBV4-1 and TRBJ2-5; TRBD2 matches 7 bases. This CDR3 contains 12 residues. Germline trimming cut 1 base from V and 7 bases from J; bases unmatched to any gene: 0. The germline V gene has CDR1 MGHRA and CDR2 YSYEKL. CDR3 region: CASSQAGGTQYF. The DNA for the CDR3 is TGCGCCAGCAGCCAAGCGGGGGGGACCCAGTACTTC.

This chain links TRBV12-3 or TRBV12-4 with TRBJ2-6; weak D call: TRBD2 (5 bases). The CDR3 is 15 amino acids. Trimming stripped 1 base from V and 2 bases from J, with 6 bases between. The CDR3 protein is CASSLGEPGANVLTF. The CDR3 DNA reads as TGTGCCAGCAGTTTAGGGGAGCCTGGGGCCAACGTCCTGACTTTC.

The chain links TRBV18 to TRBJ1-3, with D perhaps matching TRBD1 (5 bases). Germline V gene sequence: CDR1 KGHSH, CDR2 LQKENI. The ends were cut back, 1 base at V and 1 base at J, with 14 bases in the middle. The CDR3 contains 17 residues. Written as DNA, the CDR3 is TGTGCCAGCTCACCACTTTCTCAGGGTTCGTCTGGAAACACCATATATTTT. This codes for CASSPLSQGSSGNTIYF.

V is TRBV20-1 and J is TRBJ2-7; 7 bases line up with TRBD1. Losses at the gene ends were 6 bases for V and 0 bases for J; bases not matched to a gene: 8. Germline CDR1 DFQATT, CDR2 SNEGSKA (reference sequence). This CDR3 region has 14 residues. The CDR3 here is CSAYGTANSYEQYF. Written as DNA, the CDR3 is TGCAGTGCCTATGGGACAGCCAACTCCTACGAGCAGTACTTC.

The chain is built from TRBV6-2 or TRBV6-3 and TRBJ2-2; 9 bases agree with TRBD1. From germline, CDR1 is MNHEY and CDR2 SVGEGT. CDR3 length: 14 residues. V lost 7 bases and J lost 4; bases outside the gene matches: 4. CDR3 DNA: TGTGCCAGCAACGTACAGGGGGCCACCGGGGAGCTGTTTTTT. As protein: CASNVQGATGELFF.

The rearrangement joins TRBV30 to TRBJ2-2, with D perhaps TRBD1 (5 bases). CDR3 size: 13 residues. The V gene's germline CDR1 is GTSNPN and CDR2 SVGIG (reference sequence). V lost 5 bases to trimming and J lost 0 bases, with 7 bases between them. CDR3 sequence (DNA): TGTGCCTGGGCAGGGACGAACACCGGGGAGCTGTTTTTT. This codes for CAWAGTNTGELFF.

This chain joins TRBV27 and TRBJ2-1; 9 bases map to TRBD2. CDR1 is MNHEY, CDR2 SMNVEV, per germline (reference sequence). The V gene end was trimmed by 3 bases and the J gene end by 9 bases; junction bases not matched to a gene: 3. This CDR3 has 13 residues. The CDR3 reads CASSFLAGSEQFF. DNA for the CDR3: TGTGCCAGCAGTTTTCTAGCGGGAAGTGAGCAGTTCTTC.

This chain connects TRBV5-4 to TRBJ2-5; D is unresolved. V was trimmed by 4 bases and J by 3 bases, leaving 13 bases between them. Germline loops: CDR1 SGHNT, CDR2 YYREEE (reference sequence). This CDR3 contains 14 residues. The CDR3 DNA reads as TGTGCCAGCAGCCCCGGGTCCCTCGAAGAGACCCAGTACTTC. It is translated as CASSPGSLEETQYF.

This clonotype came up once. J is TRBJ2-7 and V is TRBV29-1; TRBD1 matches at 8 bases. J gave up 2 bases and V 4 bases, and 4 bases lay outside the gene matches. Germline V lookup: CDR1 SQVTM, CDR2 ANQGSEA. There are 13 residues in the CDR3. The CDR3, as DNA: TGCAGCGTTGGAGGGACAGGAGCCTACGAGCAGTACTTC. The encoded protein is CSVGGTGAYEQYF.

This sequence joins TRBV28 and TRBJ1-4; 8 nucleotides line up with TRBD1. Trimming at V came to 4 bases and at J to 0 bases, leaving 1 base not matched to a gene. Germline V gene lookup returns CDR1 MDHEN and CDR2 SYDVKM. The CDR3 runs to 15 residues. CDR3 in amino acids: CASSSQGATNEKLFF. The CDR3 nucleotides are TGTGCCAGCAGTTCACAGGGGGCAACTAATGAAAAACTGTTTTTT.

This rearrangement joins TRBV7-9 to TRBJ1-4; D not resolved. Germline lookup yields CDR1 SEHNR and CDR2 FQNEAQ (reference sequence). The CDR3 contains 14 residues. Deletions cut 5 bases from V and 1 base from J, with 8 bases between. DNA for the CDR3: TGTGCCAGCAGCCTAGACGGAACTAATGAAAAACTGTTTTTT. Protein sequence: CASSLDGTNEKLFF.

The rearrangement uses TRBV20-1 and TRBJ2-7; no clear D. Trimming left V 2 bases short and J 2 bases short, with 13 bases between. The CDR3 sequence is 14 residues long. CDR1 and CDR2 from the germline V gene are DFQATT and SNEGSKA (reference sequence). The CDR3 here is CSARPQLRTYEQYF. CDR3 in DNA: TGCAGTGCTAGACCCCAGCTCCGAACCTACGAGCAGTACTTC.

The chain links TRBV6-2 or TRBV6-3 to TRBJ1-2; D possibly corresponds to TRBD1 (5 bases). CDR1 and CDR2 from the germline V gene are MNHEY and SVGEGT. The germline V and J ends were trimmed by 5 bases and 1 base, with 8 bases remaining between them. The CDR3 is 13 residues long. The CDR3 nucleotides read TGTGCCAGCAGTCTACAGGATAACTATGGCTACACCTTC. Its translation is CASSLQDNYGYTF.